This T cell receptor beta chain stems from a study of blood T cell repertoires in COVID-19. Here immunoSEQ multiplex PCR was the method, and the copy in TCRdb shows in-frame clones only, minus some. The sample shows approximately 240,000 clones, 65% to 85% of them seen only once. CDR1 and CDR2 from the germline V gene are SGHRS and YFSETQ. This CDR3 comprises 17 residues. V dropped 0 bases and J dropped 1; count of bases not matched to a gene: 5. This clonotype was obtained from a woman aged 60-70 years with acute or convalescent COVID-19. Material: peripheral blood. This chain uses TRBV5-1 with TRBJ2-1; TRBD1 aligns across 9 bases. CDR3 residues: CASSLVVGTGSYNEQFF. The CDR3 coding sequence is TGCGCCAGCAGCTTGGTTGTAGGGACAGGGTCCTACAATGAGCAGTTCTTC. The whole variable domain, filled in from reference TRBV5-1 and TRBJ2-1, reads KAGVTQTPRYLIKTRGQQVTLSCSPISGHRSVSWYQQTPGQGLQFLFEYFSETQRNKGNFPGRFSGRQFSNSRSEMNVSTLELGDSALYLCASSLVVGTGSYNEQFFGPGTRLTVL.